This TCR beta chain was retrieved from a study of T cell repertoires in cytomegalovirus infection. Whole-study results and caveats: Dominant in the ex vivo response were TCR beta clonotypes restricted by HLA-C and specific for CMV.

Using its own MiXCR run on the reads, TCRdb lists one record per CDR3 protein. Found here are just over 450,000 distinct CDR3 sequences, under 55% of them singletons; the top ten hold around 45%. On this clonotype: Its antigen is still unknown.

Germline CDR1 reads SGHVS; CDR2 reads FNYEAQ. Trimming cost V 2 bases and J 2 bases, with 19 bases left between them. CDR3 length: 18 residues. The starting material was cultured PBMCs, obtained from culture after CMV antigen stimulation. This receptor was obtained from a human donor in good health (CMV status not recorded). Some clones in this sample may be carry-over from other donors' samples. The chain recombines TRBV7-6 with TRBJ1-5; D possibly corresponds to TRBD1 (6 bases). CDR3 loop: CASSLSALQGDRNQPQHF. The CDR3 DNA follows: TGTGCCAGCAGCTTATCTGCCTTACAGGGAGATCGCAATCAGCCCCAGCATTTT.